This T cell receptor (beta chain) emerged from a study of cytomegalovirus exposure and HLA in healthy donors. Study context: Researchers found that about 84% of about 400 genotyped donors fell within the Caucasian-associated ancestry cluster.

CDR1 and CDR2 (germline): MNHEY, SVGAGI. The ends were cut back, 4 bases at V and 3 bases at J, with 12 bases in the middle. The CDR3 is made up of 14 amino acids. Both 60 Vbeta primers and 13 Jbeta primers went into the PCR. Using immunoSEQ multiplex PCR, the repertoire was profiled, and TCRdb retains in-frame clones only, with some absent. The data contain some 140,000 clones, 60% to 85% of them singletons. This receptor was obtained from a woman aged 40 to 50 in good health and CMV-seronegative. The sequenced sample consisted of PBMCs. The chain is built from TRBV6-5 and TRBJ1-1, with D possibly matching TRBD1 (6 bases). The CDR3 loop is CASSFLGGDTEAFF. CDR3 sequence (DNA): TGTGCCAGCAGTTTCTTAGGGGGGGACACTGAAGCTTTCTTT.